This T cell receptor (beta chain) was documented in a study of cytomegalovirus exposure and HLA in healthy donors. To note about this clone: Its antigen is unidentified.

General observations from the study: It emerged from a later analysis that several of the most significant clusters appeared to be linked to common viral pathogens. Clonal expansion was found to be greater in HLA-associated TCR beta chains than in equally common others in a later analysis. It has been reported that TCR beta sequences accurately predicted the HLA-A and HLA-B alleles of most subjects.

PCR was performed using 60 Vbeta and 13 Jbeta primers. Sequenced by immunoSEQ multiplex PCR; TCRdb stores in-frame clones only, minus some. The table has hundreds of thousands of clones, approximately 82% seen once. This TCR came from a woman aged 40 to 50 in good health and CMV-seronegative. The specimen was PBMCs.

CDR3 sequence reads: CASSPRQGGAGELFF. The CDR3 bases are TGCGCCAGCAGCCCTCGACAGGGTGGGGCCGGGGAGCTGTTTTTT. J is TRBJ2-2 and V is TRBV5-1; 7 bases map to TRBD1. The V gene's germline CDR1 is SGHRS and CDR2 YFSETQ. The J segment lost 6 bases and the V segment lost 4 bases, leaving 9 bases of the junction unmatched. The CDR3 runs to 15 residues.